Each of the 20 T cell receptor beta chains below was sequenced from the same sample in a study of CD8+CD57+ T cells in acquired aplastic anemia. Genomic DNA served as template for TCR beta VDJ and CDR3 profiling. TCRdb processed the reads anew with MiXCR; each CDR3 protein has one entry. The sample has about 40,000 distinct CDR3 sequences, around 63% seen once. What was sequenced was sorted CD4+, CD8+, or CD8+CD57+ T cells (not recorded which) from PBMCs. The receptor source for this set is a human donor in good health, serving as a control.

The gene calls are TRBV11-1 and TRBJ2-7; a weak D match, TRBD2 (5 bases). Germline assignment: CDR1 SGHAT and CDR2 FQDESV (reference sequence). This CDR3 spans 16 amino acids. V was shortened by 1 base and J by 3 bases, with 16 bases between the two germline ends. The chain's CDR3 is CASSLGSGFPSYEQYF. The CDR3 bases are TGTGCCAGCAGCTTAGGGTCGGGGTTTCCAAGCTACGAGCAGTACTTC.

This clonotype is large in the sample. The chain joins TRBV10-3 to TRBJ2-1, with D unclear. The CDR3 extends over 11 amino acids. V lost 6 bases to trimming and J lost 7 bases, with 7 bases between them. The germline V gene encodes CDR1 ENHRY and CDR2 SYGVKD. The CDR3 loop reads CAISLGNEQFF. CDR3 nucleotide sequence: TGTGCCATCAGCCTTGGGAATGAGCAGTTCTTC.

By sample fraction, this clonotype is medium-sized. This chain connects TRBV4-1 to TRBJ1-6; 7 positions agree with TRBD1. The CDR3 covers 15 residues. CDR1 is MGHRA, CDR2 YSYEKL, per germline. The junction had 5 bases not matched to a gene; V was cut back by 0 bases and J by 9 bases. The CDR3: CASSQEGQSGSPLHF. DNA for the CDR3: TGCGCCAGCAGCCAAGAGGGACAGTCGGGTTCACCCCTCCACTTT.

The chain combines TRBV2 with TRBJ2-7, with D perhaps TRBD1 (6 bases). Germline values: CDR1 SNHLY, CDR2 FYNNEI. This CDR3 region has 13 residues. The V and J ends lost 6 bases and 7 bases respectively, with 16 bases between them. The CDR3, as DNA: TGTGCCAGCAGCGTACAGGGTGCTGGAGAGCAGTACTTC. This encodes CASSVQGAGEQYF.

The CDR3 spells CSARDYKRSGGGYNEQFF. The CDR3 DNA is TGCAGTGCTAGAGACTACAAGCGATCGGGAGGGGGGTACAATGAGCAGTTCTTC. V gene TRBV20-1 combines with J gene TRBJ2-1; 8 positions agree with TRBD2. V shed 0 bases and J 4 bases; nucleotides not matched to a gene: 14. This CDR3 spans 18 amino acids. Germline CDR1 is DFQATT and CDR2 is SNEGSKA (reference sequence).

This clonotype was detected ten times or more. The chain joins TRBV3-1 to TRBJ1-2, with D uncertain. V was clipped by 0 bases and J by 2 bases, with 4 bases between them. The CDR3 sequence is 13 residues long. Looked up from germline, CDR1 is LGHDT and CDR2 is YNNKEL (reference sequence). The CDR3 is CASSQEVNYGYTF. The CDR3 region has the DNA TGTGCCAGCAGCCAAGAGGTAAACTATGGCTACACCTTC.

This clonotype occurred many times. This rearrangement joins TRBV3-1 to TRBJ2-1, with 7 bases fitting TRBD1. The V gene's germline CDR1 is LGHDT and CDR2 YNNKEL (reference sequence). Trimming took 4 bases from V and 4 from J; bases not matched to a gene: 4. The CDR3 spans 14 residues. CDR3 nucleotides: TGTGCCAGCAGCCGAGGGACAGTGTACAATGAGCAGTTCTTC. The encoded protein is CASSRGTVYNEQFF.

The chain couples TRBV25-1 to TRBJ1-5, with no clear D. The V and J ends lost 5 bases and 0 bases respectively, with 8 bases between them. Germline-derived CDR1 and CDR2 are MGHDK and SYGVNS. CDR3 size: 14 residues. Here the CDR3 DNA reads TGTGCCAGCAGTTACTCGTCTAGCAATCAGCCCCAGCATTTT. Its protein product is CASSYSSSNQPQHF.

This chain links TRBV19 with TRBJ2-2, with 8 bases fitting TRBD1. Germline V gene lookup returns CDR1 LNHDA and CDR2 SQIVND (reference sequence). V gave up 1 base and J gave up 5 bases; unmatched junction bases: 0. The CDR3 loop spans 14 amino acids. Written as DNA, the CDR3 is TGTGCCAGTAGTATAGGACAGGGGACCGGGGAGCTGTTTTTT. Its translation: CASSIGQGTGELFF.

This clonotype was counted ten times or more. The chain has TRBV6-2 or TRBV6-3 and TRBJ2-1; tentatively, D is TRBD1 (5 bases). This CDR3 is 13 amino acids long. V lost 5 bases and J 4 bases, leaving 9 bases between the germline ends. Germline V CDR1 and CDR2: MNHEY, SVGEGT. CDR3 sequence: CASSLDTYNEQFF. In nucleotides, the CDR3 is TGTGCCAGCAGTCTGGACACTTACAATGAGCAGTTCTTC.

The V gene is TRBV25-1, the J gene TRBJ2-7; 7 bases map to TRBD1. Trimming cost V 9 bases and J 2 bases; bases outside gene matches: 16. Germline values: CDR1 MGHDK, CDR2 SYGVNS. The CDR3 runs to 16 residues. The CDR3 loop is CASSIGDGTVTYEQYF. In DNA form, the CDR3 reads TGTGCCAGTAGTATCGGCGACGGGACAGTCACCTACGAGCAGTACTTC.

The count of this clonotype is one. The chain employs TRBV9 and TRBJ1-2; 8 bases match TRBD1. Germline CDR1 reads SGDLS; CDR2 reads YYNGEE. V lost 0 bases to trimming and J lost 5 bases; unmatched junction nucleotides: 6. The length of the CDR3 is 15 residues. DNA for the CDR3: TGTGCCAGCAGCGTAGCGGGGACAGGTTATTATGGCTACACCTTC. Translated, it gives CASSVAGTGYYGYTF.

V is TRBV25-1 and J is TRBJ1-2, with a possible D match to TRBD1 (5 bases). This CDR3 comprises 14 residues. Germline assignment: CDR1 MGHDK and CDR2 SYGVNS. Trimming pared 2 bases from V and 6 bases from J, leaving 13 bases between. CDR3 DNA: TGTGCCAGCAGTGAACACGGGGGAAAGGATGGCTACACCTTC. Residues: CASSEHGGKDGYTF.

The chain is built from TRBV25-1 and TRBJ1-4, with D perhaps TRBD1 (6 bases). V gave up 3 bases and J gave up 7 bases, with 15 bases separating them. The CDR3 contains 15 residues. CDR1 and CDR2 (germline): MGHDK, SYGVNS. The CDR3 nucleotides read TGTGCCAGCAGTGATCTGGCCAGGGGCGGTGAAAAACTGTTTTTT. It is translated as CASSDLARGGEKLFF.

On this clonotype: Mismatch with germline at one junction end may stem from a read error. The chain has TRBV10-3 and TRBJ1-5; 9 bases are shared with TRBD2. The DNA end lines up better with TRBJ2-3; the J call may be wrong. Germline values: CDR1 ENHRY, CDR2 SYGVKD. CDR3 length: 14 residues. The DNA for the CDR3 is TGTGCCAGCAGTGATTTAGCGGGGGCAGATACGCAGTATTTT. Encoded protein: CASSDLAGADTQYF.

The rearrangement joins TRBV7-2 to TRBJ2-7; a weak D match, TRBD2 (5 bases). The CDR3 is made up of 12 amino acids. The V and J ends lost 2 bases and 3 bases respectively, with 5 bases between them. The germline V gene encodes CDR1 SGHTA and CDR2 FQGNSA. The CDR3 coding sequence is TGTGCCAGCAGCTTAAGCGGCTACGAGCAGTACTTC. Protein product: CASSLSGYEQYF.

This clonotype has a handful of counts. This chain connects TRBV19 to TRBJ2-7; maybe TRBD2 (6 bases). The CDR3 consists of 14 residues. The V end was cut by 8 bases, the J end by 7 bases, with 21 bases between. Germline V lookup: CDR1 LNHDA, CDR2 SQIVND (reference sequence). CDR3 in DNA: TGTGCCAGTCAGGCGGCAGACCTTGGAGGGGAGCAGTACTTC. Translation: CASQAADLGGEQYF. Drawing the rest from reference TRBV19 and TRBJ2-7, the complete variable domain is DGGITQSPKYLFRKEGQNVTLSCEQNLNHDAMYWYRQDPGQGLRLIYYSQIVNDFQKGDIAEGYSVSREKKESFPLTVTSAQKNPTAFYLCASQAADLGGEQYFGPGTRLTVT.

This chain uses TRBV11-1 with TRBJ1-3; 8 bases fit TRBD1. V was clipped by 2 bases and J by 0 bases; unmatched bases: 18. The CDR3 runs to 21 residues. Germline V lookup: CDR1 SGHAT, CDR2 FQDESV (reference sequence). The CDR3 DNA reads TGTGCCAGCAGCTTACGCCGAGATAACGGGGGGACAGGTGTCTCTGGAAACACCATATATTTT. This encodes CASSLRRDNGGTGVSGNTIYF.

This clonotype was observed once. The chain is built from TRBV19 and TRBJ2-7; D assignment may be TRBD1 or TRBD2 (5 bases each). The CDR3 runs 14 residues. Germline V CDR1 and CDR2: LNHDA, SQIVND (reference sequence). Between the trimmed V and J ends, which lost 10 bases and 3 bases, there was a span of 19 bases. This CDR3 is CATKDGGAGYEQYF. DNA for the CDR3: TGTGCCACCAAAGATGGGGGTGCCGGCTACGAGCAGTACTTC.

CDR3 DNA sequence: TGTGCCAGCAGCTTAGAGGGCAGCACAGATACGCAGTATTTT. As protein: CASSLEGSTDTQYF. V and J are TRBV11-3 and TRBJ2-3; the D is unclear. The CDR3 spans 14 residues. Germline loops: CDR1 SGHNT, CDR2 YENEEA. Trimming cost V 0 bases and J 0 bases, with 4 bases left between them.